This T cell receptor (beta chain) was found in a study of CD8+ T cells in alopecia areata. Study information: Each day, treated patients took oral tofacitinib twice, at 5 to 10 mg per dose.

Specified treatment: oral pan-JAK inhibitor, 5-10 mg twice daily. It was from alopecia areata patients that lesional scalp punch biopsies and peripheral blood were collected. cDNA reverse transcribed from extracted RNA served as the sequencing template. Clones were sequenced by immunoSEQ multiplex PCR, and TCRdb holds only the in-frame ones, with some missing. The repertoire holds a few thousand clones, with roughly 80% as singletons. This CDR3 has 16 amino acids. After removal of 0 bases from V and 6 bases from J, the junction contained 10 bases not matched to a gene. This clone has only a few counts.

This clonotype was sampled from a human donor with alopecia areata. V and J are TRBV23-1 and TRBJ2-7, with TRBD1 matching 8 bases. TRBV23-1 is labeled an ORF, and its function is uncertain. Sequencing was performed on skin, taken at week 24, from a patient treated with tofacitinib. The DNA for the CDR3 is TGCGCCAGCAGTCAATCGGATGGACAGGGAAAGGTCGAGCAGTACTTC. Protein sequence: CASSQSDGQGKVEQYF.